The rows below give T cell receptor beta chains drawn from one sample of a study of blood T cells in healthy people across ages. TCRdb analysed the 5' RACE reads with MiXCR anew, one entry per CDR3 protein. The data hold hundreds of thousands of distinct CDR3 sequences, with about a quarter observed a single time. This sample was shared with a second study, whose subject was T cells of mothers and their children.

Sequenced: blood. The receptors come from a boy aged 5-17 years in good health. CDR3s include the opening cysteine and the closing phenylalanine or tryptophan. A D gene is named only where the DNA matches it firmly. The size field is filled for only some rows; it gives once, few, many or a size class.

J: TRBJ2-7
size: few
V: TRBV20-1
D: .
CDR3: CSARDISYEQYF
DNA: TGCAGTGCTAGAGATATCTCCTACGAGCAGTACTTC

J: TRBJ1-6
size: .
V: TRBV6-5
D: .
CDR3: CASRSMNSPLHF
DNA: TGTGCCAGCAGGTCAATGAATTCACCCCTCCACTTT

J: TRBJ1-5
size: few
V: TRBV10-3
D: TRBD1
CDR3: CAISEGQGGQPQHF
DNA: TGTGCCATCAGTGAGGGACAGGGCGGTCAGCCCCAGCATTTT

J: TRBJ2-6
size: few
V: TRBV18
D: .
CDR3: CASSPPYGSGANVLTF
DNA: TGTGCCAGCTCACCACCGTACGGGTCTGGGGCCAACGTCCTGACTTTC

J: TRBJ1-2
size: few
V: TRBV28
D: TRBD1
CDR3: CASSPSTGDGYTF
DNA: TGTGCCAGCAGTCCCTCGACAGGGGATGGCTACACCTTC

J: TRBJ2-1
size: .
V: TRBV14
D: .
CDR3: CASSPPNFDEQFF
DNA: TGTGCCAGCAGCCCACCGAATTTCGATGAGCAGTTCTTC

J: TRBJ1-6
size: .
V: TRBV14
D: .
CDR3: CASSQGLGVGSPLHF
DNA: TGTGCCAGCAGCCAAGGTTTGGGGGTTGGGTCACCCCTCCACTTT

J: TRBJ1-2
size: .
V: TRBV7-8
D: .
CDR3: CASSIRDPWDYGYTF
DNA: TGTGCCAGCAGCATCCGGGACCCATGGGACTATGGCTACACCTTC

J: TRBJ1-2
size: few
V: TRBV24-1
D: TRBD1
CDR3: CATSEKYRGHYGYTF
DNA: TGTGCCACCAGTGAAAAATACAGGGGGCACTATGGCTACACCTTC

J: TRBJ2-1
size: few
V: TRBV3-1
D: .
CDR3: CASSQDSFYNEQFF
DNA: TGTGCCAGCAGCCAAGATAGCTTCTACAATGAGCAGTTCTTC

J: TRBJ1-4
size: few
V: TRBV7-9
D: TRBD1
CDR3: CASSLPGQFEKLFF
DNA: TGTGCCAGCAGCCTCCCGGGACAGTTCGAAAAACTGTTTTTT

J: TRBJ2-1
size: few
V: TRBV2
D: TRBD1
CDR3: CASGDRAHNEQFF
DNA: TGTGCCAGCGGGGACAGGGCCCACAATGAGCAGTTCTTC

J: TRBJ1-3
size: .
V: TRBV30
D: TRBD1
CDR3: CACIPGQGYGNTIYF
DNA: TGTGCCTGCATTCCGGGACAGGGGTATGGAAACACCATATATTTT

J: TRBJ1-1
size: few
V: TRBV12-3/TRBV12-4
D: .
CDR3: CASSPLILNTEAFF
DNA: TGTGCCAGCAGTCCCTTAATCTTAAACACTGAAGCTTTCTTT

J: TRBJ2-7
size: .
V: TRBV4-1
D: TRBD2
CDR3: CASSHAGGLTYEQYF
DNA: TGCGCCAGCAGCCACGCGGGGGGACTAACCTACGAGCAGTACTTC

J: TRBJ2-5
size: .
V: TRBV12-3/TRBV12-4
D: TRBD1
CDR3: CASSLAAGGGETQYF
DNA: TGTGCCAGCAGTTTAGCTGCAGGGGGCGGAGAGACCCAGTACTTC

J: TRBJ2-7
size: .
V: TRBV6-2/TRBV6-3
D: .
CDR3: CASTGSVEQYF
DNA: TGTGCCAGCACAGGGTCCGTCGAGCAGTACTTC

J: TRBJ2-5
size: .
V: TRBV5-1
D: .
CDR3: CASSYGEAQETQYF
DNA: TGCGCCAGCAGCTACGGAGAAGCGCAAGAGACCCAGTACTTC

J: TRBJ2-1
size: few
V: TRBV4-2
D: TRBD2
CDR3: CASSHGTGGSYNEQFF
DNA: TGTGCCAGCAGCCATGGTACGGGGGGGTCTTACAATGAGCAGTTCTTC

J: TRBJ2-7
size: few
V: TRBV20-1
D: TRBD2
CDR3: CSALGSSGTYEQYF
DNA: TGCAGTGCCCTGGGGTCTAGCGGGACCTACGAGCAGTACTTC

J: TRBJ2-7
size: .
V: TRBV9
D: .
CDR3: CASSVRDFPYEQYF
DNA: TGTGCCAGCAGCGTCCGGGACTTCCCCTACGAGCAGTACTTC

J: TRBJ2-4
size: .
V: TRBV10-1
D: TRBD1
CDR3: CASSPSPGGSKNIQYF
DNA: TGCGCCAGCAGTCCTAGTCCAGGGGGATCCAAAAACATTCAGTACTTC

J: TRBJ2-3
size: .
V: TRBV28
D: TRBD2
CDR3: CASSPGGASGGAADTQYF
DNA: TGTGCCAGCAGTCCTGGGGGGGCTAGCGGGGGGGCGGCAGATACGCAGTATTTT

J: TRBJ2-1
size: .
V: TRBV5-1
D: TRBD2
CDR3: CASSPSGGKVEQFF
DNA: TGCGCCAGCAGCCCTAGCGGGGGGAAGGTTGAGCAGTTCTTC

J: TRBJ2-5
size: .
V: TRBV20-1
D: .
CDR3: CSARGGMETQYF
DNA: TGCAGTGCTAGAGGTGGGATGGAGACCCAGTACTTC

J: TRBJ2-5
size: .
V: TRBV10-3
D: .
CDR3: CAISPGAQETQYF
DNA: TGTGCCATCAGTCCGGGCGCTCAAGAGACCCAGTACTTC

J: TRBJ1-2
size: .
V: TRBV7-9
D: .
CDR3: CASSLEGVNGYTF
DNA: TGTGCCAGCAGCTTAGAGGGGGTAAATGGCTACACCTTC

J: TRBJ1-6
size: .
V: TRBV27
D: .
CDR3: CASSSNRRPYNSPLHF
DNA: TGTGCCAGCAGTTCTAACCGACGGCCCTATAATTCACCCCTCCACTTT

J: TRBJ2-2
size: .
V: TRBV5-1
D: .
CDR3: CASSFGGSSTGELFF
DNA: TGCGCCAGCAGCTTTGGGGGCTCGAGCACCGGGGAGCTGTTTTTT

J: TRBJ2-6
size: few
V: TRBV7-3
D: TRBD1
CDR3: CASSTGTAAGANVLTF
DNA: TGTGCCAGCAGCACCGGGACAGCGGCTGGGGCCAACGTCCTGACTTTC

J: TRBJ2-1
size: .
V: TRBV6-2/TRBV6-3
D: .
CDR3: CASMELVGNEQFF
DNA: TGTGCCAGCATGGAACTAGTCGGCAATGAGCAGTTCTTC

J: TRBJ1-4
size: .
V: TRBV7-9
D: .
CDR3: CASSSDSTNEKLFF
DNA: TGTGCCAGCAGCTCGGATTCAACTAATGAAAAACTGTTTTTT

J: TRBJ2-3
size: few
V: TRBV20-1
D: TRBD2
CDR3: CSARGGASGGTDTQYF
DNA: TGCAGTGCTAGAGGGGGGGCTAGCGGGGGCACAGATACGCAGTATTTT

J: TRBJ2-1
size: .
V: TRBV6-1
D: .
CDR3: CASSEVGQEHRYNEQFF
DNA: TGTGCCAGCAGTGAAGTGGGGCAAGAACACCGCTACAATGAGCAGTTCTTC

J: TRBJ1-4
size: few
V: TRBV30
D: .
CDR3: CAWSPDSSGEKLFF
DNA: TGTGCCTGGAGTCCCGACAGTTCGGGTGAAAAACTGTTTTTT

J: TRBJ1-2
size: few
V: TRBV12-3/TRBV12-4
D: TRBD1
CDR3: CASSPQGAQYGYTF
DNA: TGTGCCAGCAGTCCTCAGGGGGCGCAGTATGGCTACACCTTC

J: TRBJ1-2
size: few
V: TRBV4-1
D: TRBD1
CDR3: CASSQEPGTGLGGYTF
DNA: TGCGCCAGCAGCCAAGAGCCCGGGACAGGGCTCGGTGGCTACACCTTC

J: TRBJ1-1
size: .
V: TRBV29-1
D: .
CDR3: CSGNRVNTEAFF
DNA: TGCAGCGGGAACAGGGTGAACACTGAAGCTTTCTTT

J: TRBJ2-3
size: few
V: TRBV3-1
D: .
CDR3: CASSQGGSTQYF
DNA: TGTGCCAGCAGCCAGGGGGGTAGTACGCAGTATTTT

J: TRBJ2-5
size: .
V: TRBV4-1
D: .
CDR3: CASSFPGASQETQYF
DNA: TGCGCCAGCAGCTTCCCCGGGGCCTCCCAAGAGACCCAGTACTTC

J: TRBJ2-1
size: .
V: TRBV20-1
D: TRBD2
CDR3: CSARLASGGALYNEQFF
DNA: TGCAGTGCTAGACTGGCCAGCGGGGGGGCTTTGTACAATGAGCAGTTCTTC

J: TRBJ1-5
size: .
V: TRBV6-1
D: .
CDR3: CASSLQGLLHQPQHF
DNA: TGTGCCAGCAGTCTACAGGGCCTTCTCCATCAGCCCCAGCATTTT

J: TRBJ2-1
size: .
V: TRBV18
D: TRBD1
CDR3: CASSLDYRGHEQFF
DNA: TGTGCCAGCTCACTCGACTACAGGGGGCATGAGCAGTTCTTC

J: TRBJ2-5
size: .
V: TRBV12-3/TRBV12-4
D: TRBD2
CDR3: CASSLWGLAGTQYF
DNA: TGTGCCAGCAGTTTATGGGGACTAGCTGGGACCCAGTACTTC

J: TRBJ1-1
size: few
V: TRBV2
D: .
CDR3: CASSVSRRDTEAFF
DNA: TGTGCCAGCAGTGTTTCACGGAGGGATACTGAAGCTTTCTTT

J: TRBJ1-4
size: few
V: TRBV5-1
D: TRBD1
CDR3: CASTDRGTTNEKLFF
DNA: TGCGCCAGCACGGACAGGGGCACAACTAATGAAAAACTGTTTTTT

J: TRBJ2-1
size: .
V: TRBV24-1
D: .
CDR3: CATSDPNWNEQFF
DNA: TGTGCCACCAGTGATCCCAACTGGAATGAGCAGTTCTTC

J: TRBJ2-7
size: few
V: TRBV11-2
D: TRBD1
CDR3: CASSPSPTGTYEQYF
DNA: TGTGCCAGCAGCCCCTCCCCGACAGGGACCTACGAGCAGTACTTC

J: TRBJ2-1
size: .
V: TRBV11-2
D: .
CDR3: CASRTPGIRSYNEQFF
DNA: TGTGCCAGCAGGACTCCCGGGATTCGCTCCTACAATGAGCAGTTCTTC

J: TRBJ2-3
size: .
V: TRBV28
D: .
CDR3: CASSNTDTDTQYF
DNA: TGTGCCAGCAGCAACACAGACACAGATACGCAGTATTTT

J: TRBJ2-6
size: few
V: TRBV5-1
D: .
CDR3: CASSKTASSGANALTF
DNA: TGCGCCAGCAGTAAGACGGCAAGCTCTGGGGCCAACGCCCTGACTTTC

J: TRBJ2-1
size: few
V: TRBV3-1
D: TRBD2
CDR3: CASSQAGGGSYNEQFF
DNA: TGTGCCAGCAGCCAAGCCGGCGGGGGATCCTACAATGAGCAGTTCTTC

J: TRBJ2-7
size: .
V: TRBV28
D: .
CDR3: CASSPGTHYEQYF
DNA: TGTGCCAGCAGCCCCGGGACCCACTACGAGCAGTACTTC

J: TRBJ1-1
size: .
V: TRBV11-1
D: .
CDR3: CASSRPGDTEAFF
DNA: TGTGCCAGCAGCCGTCCAGGGGACACTGAAGCTTTCTTT